This T cell receptor (beta chain) is drawn from a study of OX40 agonist ivuxolimab in advanced cancers. A word on this clone: The target antigen is unknown.

Method: immunoSEQ multiplex PCR; TCRdb's copy keeps in-frame clones and lacks some. The repertoire holds 25,000 to 35,000 clones, around four fifths seen once, with around 10% in the top ten. Overall study results and limits: Within 6 weeks, CD4+ and CD8+ blood T cells expanded clonally at 0.1 to 3.0 mg/kg.

This TCR was sampled from an adult with an advanced solid tumor such as melanoma, head and neck, liver or kidney cancer. The material was CD4+ or CD8+ T cells sorted from blood, obtained in a trial of the OX40 agonist ivuxolimab.

The CDR3 nucleotides are TGCGCCAGCAGCCAAGAAATACAGGGCTCTGGAAACACCATATATTTT. This translates into CASSQEIQGSGNTIYF. The J gene is TRBJ1-3, the V gene TRBV4-1; TRBD1 is a possible D gene (6 bases). Germline V gene data show CDR1 as MGHRA and CDR2 as YSYEKL. The CDR3 consists of 16 residues. V was pared by 0 bases and J by 0 bases, with 9 bases between.